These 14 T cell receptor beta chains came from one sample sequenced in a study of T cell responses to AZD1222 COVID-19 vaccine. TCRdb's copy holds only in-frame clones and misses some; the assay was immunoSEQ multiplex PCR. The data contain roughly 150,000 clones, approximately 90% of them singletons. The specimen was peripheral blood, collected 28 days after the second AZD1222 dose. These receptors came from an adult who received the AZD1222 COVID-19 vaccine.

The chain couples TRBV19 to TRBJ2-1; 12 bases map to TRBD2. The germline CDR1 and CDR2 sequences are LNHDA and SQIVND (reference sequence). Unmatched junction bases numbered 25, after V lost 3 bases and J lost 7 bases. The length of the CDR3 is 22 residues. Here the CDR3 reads CASSIVWERGLAGLSPLNEQFF. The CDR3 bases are TGTGCCAGTAGTATTGTTTGGGAACGAGGACTAGCGGGGCTCTCACCCCTTAATGAGCAGTTCTTC.

The CDR3 sequence: CASSGRDRGTGNTIYF. The CDR3 DNA reads TGTGCCAGCAGCGGCCGGGACAGGGGCACTGGAAACACCATATATTTT. The chain joins TRBV13 to TRBJ1-3; 10 bases line up with TRBD1. The CDR3 is made up of 16 amino acids. The V and J ends lost 5 bases and 2 bases, in that order; junction bases with no gene match: 6. Germline loops: CDR1 PRHDT, CDR2 FYEKMQ (reference sequence).

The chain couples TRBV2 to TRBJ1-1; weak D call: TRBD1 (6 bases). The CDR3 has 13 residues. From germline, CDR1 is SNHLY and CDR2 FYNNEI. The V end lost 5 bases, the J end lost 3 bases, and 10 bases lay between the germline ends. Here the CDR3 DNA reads TGTGCCAGCAGTACAGGGAAGGACACTGAAGCTTTCTTT. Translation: CASSTGKDTEAFF.

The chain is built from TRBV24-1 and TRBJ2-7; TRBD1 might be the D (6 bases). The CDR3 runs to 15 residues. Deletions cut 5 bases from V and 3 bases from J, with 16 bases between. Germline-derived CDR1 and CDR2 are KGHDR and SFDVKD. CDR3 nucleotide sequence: TGTGCCACCAGTGGACCGGGACAAGGGATCTACGAGCAGTACTTC. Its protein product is CATSGPGQGIYEQYF.

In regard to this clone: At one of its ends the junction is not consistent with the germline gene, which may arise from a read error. CDR3 nucleotides: TGTGCTAGCAGCTTACAGGGAGGGGTACAAGAGACCCAGTACTTC. It encodes CASSLQGGVQETQYF. V and J are TRBV7-7 and TRBJ2-5; tentative D call: TRBD2 (7 bases). This CDR3 is built from 15 residues. Germline V CDR1 and CDR2: SSHAT, FNYEAQ (reference sequence).

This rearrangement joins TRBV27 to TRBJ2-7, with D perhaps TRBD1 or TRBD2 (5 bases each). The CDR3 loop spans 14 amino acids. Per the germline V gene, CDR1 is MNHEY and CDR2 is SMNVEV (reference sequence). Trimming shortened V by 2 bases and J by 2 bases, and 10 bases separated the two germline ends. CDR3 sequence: CASSLRDGTYEQYF. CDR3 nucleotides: TGTGCCAGCAGTTTAAGGGACGGGACCTACGAGCAGTACTTC.

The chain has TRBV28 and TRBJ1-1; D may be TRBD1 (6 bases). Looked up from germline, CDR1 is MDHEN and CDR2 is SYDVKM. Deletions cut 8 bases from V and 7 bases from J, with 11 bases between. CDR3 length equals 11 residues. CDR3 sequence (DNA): TGTGCCAGCCGGACAGTCAATGAAGCTTTCTTT. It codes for CASRTVNEAFF.

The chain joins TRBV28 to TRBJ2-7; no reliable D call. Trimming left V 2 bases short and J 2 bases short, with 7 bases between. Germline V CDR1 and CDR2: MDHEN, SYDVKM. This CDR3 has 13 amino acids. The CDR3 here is CASSLTPTYEQYF. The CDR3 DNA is TGTGCCAGCAGTTTAACCCCAACCTACGAGCAGTACTTC. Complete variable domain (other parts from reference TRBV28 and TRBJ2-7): DVKVTQSSRYLVKRTGEKVFLECVQDMDHENMFWYRQDPGLGLRLIYFSYDVKMKEKGDIPEGYSVSREKKERFSLILESASTNQTSMYLCASSLTPTYEQYFGPGTRLTVT.

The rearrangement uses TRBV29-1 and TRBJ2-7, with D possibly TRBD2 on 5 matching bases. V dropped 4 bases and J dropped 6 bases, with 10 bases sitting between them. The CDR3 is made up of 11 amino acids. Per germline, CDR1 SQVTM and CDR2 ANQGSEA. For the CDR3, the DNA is TGCAGCGTTGCAATGGACTCCGAGCAGTACTTC. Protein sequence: CSVAMDSEQYF.

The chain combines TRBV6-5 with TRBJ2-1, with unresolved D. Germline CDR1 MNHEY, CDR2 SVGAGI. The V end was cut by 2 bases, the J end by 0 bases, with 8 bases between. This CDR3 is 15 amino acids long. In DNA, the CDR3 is TGTGCCAGCAGTTACCGCAGTACCTCCTACAATGAGCAGTTCTTC. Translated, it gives CASSYRSTSYNEQFF.

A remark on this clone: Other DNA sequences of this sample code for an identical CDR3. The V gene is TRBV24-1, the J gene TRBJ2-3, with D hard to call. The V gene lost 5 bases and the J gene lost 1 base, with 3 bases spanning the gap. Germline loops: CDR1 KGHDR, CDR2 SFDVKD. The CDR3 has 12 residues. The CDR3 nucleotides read TGTGCCACCAGTGGAGGCACAGATACGCAGTATTTT. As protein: CATSGGTDTQYF.

The CDR3 coding sequence is TGTGCCAGCAGCTCAGGAAATGAGCAGTTCTTC. Amino acid sequence: CASSSGNEQFF. The V call is TRBV7-3, the J call TRBJ2-1; D unclear. The V and J ends lost 4 bases and 7 bases respectively, with 5 bases between them. This CDR3 has 11 amino acids. The germline CDR1 and CDR2 sequences are SGHTA and FQGTGA.

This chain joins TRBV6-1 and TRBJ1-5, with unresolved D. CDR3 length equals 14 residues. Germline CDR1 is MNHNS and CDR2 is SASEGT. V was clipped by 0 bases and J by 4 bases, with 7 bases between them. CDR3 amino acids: CASSEAPGNQPQHF. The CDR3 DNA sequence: TGTGCCAGCAGTGAAGCACCTGGGAATCAGCCCCAGCATTTT.

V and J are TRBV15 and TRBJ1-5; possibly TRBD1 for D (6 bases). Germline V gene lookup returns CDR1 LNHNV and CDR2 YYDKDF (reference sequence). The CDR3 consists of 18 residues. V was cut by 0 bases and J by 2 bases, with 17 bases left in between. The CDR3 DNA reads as TGTGCCACCAGCAGAGATCGGGGGGCGGGCAGGGGCAATCAGCCCCAGCATTTT. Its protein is CATSRDRGAGRGNQPQHF.